These 8 T cell receptor beta chains came from one sample sequenced in a study of T-cell memory formation after mild COVID-19. MiXCR was run by TCRdb on the 5' RACE reads, yielding one entry per CDR3 protein. Of approximately 300,000 distinct CDR3 sequences in the sample, about a sixth are singletons; the top ten hold about a fifth. Specimen: PBMCs or a T cell subset sorted from them (not recorded which). These receptors all stem from a man aged 18 to 35 who had mild COVID-19 (a few samples of this study predate the infection). Cell type and time point are not known.

The chain links TRBV3-1 to TRBJ2-7; D gene ambiguous. CDR1 is LGHDT and CDR2 is YNNKEL in the germline V gene (reference sequence). CDR3 length: 13 amino acids. Trimming pared 0 bases from V and 4 bases from J, leaving 7 bases between. The CDR3 sequence: CASSQDVGYEQYV. CDR3 nucleotides: TGTGCCAGCAGCCAAGACGTGGGTTACGAGCAGTACGTC.

The genes are TRBV5-1 and TRBJ1-4; D is perhaps TRBD1 (5 bases). The CDR3 length is 14 residues. V was trimmed by 1 base and J by 7 bases, leaving 11 bases between them. CDR1 is SGHRS and CDR2 is YFSETQ in the germline V gene. The CDR3 coding sequence is TGCGCCAGCAGCTTGATGCAGGGAGGTGAAAAACTGTTTTTT. Encoded protein: CASSLMQGGEKLFF.

The chain has TRBV5-1 and TRBJ2-5, with 7 bases identical to TRBD1. V trimming: 2 bases; J trimming: 4 bases; junction bases outside the gene matches: 8. The CDR3 covers 15 residues. CDR1 is SGHRS, CDR2 YFSETQ, per germline. CDR3 nucleotide sequence: TGCGCCAGCAGCTTTGGGGCCAACAGGGGAGAGACCCAGTACTTC. Residues: CASSFGANRGETQYF.

This clonotype turned up a few times. The V and J genes are TRBV4-1 and TRBJ1-2; D unclear. The CDR3 totals 14 residues. Germline V gives CDR1 MGHRA, CDR2 YSYEKL. V gave up 0 bases and J gave up 7 bases, with 12 bases separating them. This chain's CDR3 is CASSQDPGVRGYTF. The CDR3 DNA sequence: TGCGCCAGCAGCCAAGATCCCGGGGTCCGTGGCTACACCTTC.

This clonotype was observed a handful of times. CDR3 nucleotide sequence: TGTGCCAGCAGCTTACGGGACAGGAACACTGAAGCTTTCTTT. This codes for CASSLRDRNTEAFF. V is TRBV7-8 and J is TRBJ1-1; TRBD1 matches at 7 bases. The CDR3 covers 14 residues. Trimming took 2 bases from V and 1 from J; bases not matched to a gene: 1. Germline values: CDR1 SGHVS, CDR2 FQNEAQ.

The sample holds a few counts of this clonotype. The chain uses TRBV20-1 and TRBJ2-7; D gene unclear. Germline V gene sequence: CDR1 DFQATT, CDR2 SNEGSKA (reference sequence). The germline V and J ends were trimmed by 2 bases and 0 bases, with 8 bases remaining between them. CDR3 length equals 13 residues. As DNA, the CDR3 is TGCAGTGCTAGACACGACGGCTCCTACGAGCAGTACGTC. Its translation is CSARHDGSYEQYV.

V and J are TRBV5-5 and TRBJ2-3, with TRBD1 identical over 10 bases. Germline lookup yields CDR1 SGHKS and CDR2 YYEKEE (reference sequence). Trimming took 7 bases from V and 1 from J; bases not matched to a gene: 15. The CDR3 extends over 18 amino acids. CDR3 nucleotide sequence: TGTGCCAGCTCCCCCCGGCGACAGGGGGCTGGGGGCACAGATACGCAGTATTTT. Residues: CASSPRRQGAGGTDTQYF.

This clonotype was counted a few times. The chain uses TRBV12-3 or TRBV12-4 and TRBJ2-4; TRBD2 matches 10 bases. V shed 6 bases and J 1 base; nucleotides not matched to a gene: 9. The CDR3 extends over 17 amino acids. DNA of the CDR3: TGTGCCAGCAGCTTCTGGAGGGGACTAGCGGCCAAAAACATTCAGTACTTC. Protein sequence: CASSFWRGLAAKNIQYF.